Listed here are 28 T cell receptor beta chains from one sample, sequenced in a study of PD-L1 blockade in urothelial cancer. Assay used: immunoSEQ multiplex PCR; TCRdb lists only in-frame clones, some missing. The table has around 87,000 clones, around 78% seen once. Time point noted: peripheral blood 6 weeks after treatment start. The sample here was PBMCs, taken around atezolizumab (anti-PD-L1) treatment. Source of these receptors: a man aged 65-85 years with urothelial cancer.

The chain carries TRBV6-1 and TRBJ2-7, with D possibly being TRBD2 (6 bases). The germline V gene encodes CDR1 MNHNS and CDR2 SASEGT. The CDR3 consists of 14 residues. Trimming removed 1 base at V and 4 bases at J, with 11 bases between. CDR3 nucleotides: TGTGCCAGCAGTGAAGGCTTAGCGGAATACGAGCAGTACTTC. This codes for CASSEGLAEYEQYF.

The chain employs TRBV25-1 and TRBJ1-2; 8 bases align to TRBD1. Germline trimming cut 6 bases from V and 4 bases from J; bases unmatched to any gene: 4. This CDR3 has 13 amino acids. Germline CDR1 and CDR2: MGHDK and SYGVNS. DNA of the CDR3: TGTGCCAGCAGCGAGACAGGGGCCTATGGCTACACCTTC. The encoded protein is CASSETGAYGYTF.

V and J are TRBV19 and TRBJ1-5, with D tentatively TRBD1 (6 bases). Germline CDR1 and CDR2: LNHDA and SQIVND (reference sequence). The CDR3 totals 15 residues. Deletions cut 7 bases from V and 1 base from J, with 14 bases between. In nucleotides, the CDR3 is TGTGCCAGTAAAGGGGGGGAGAGGAGCAATCAGCCCCAGCATTTT. Its protein product is CASKGGERSNQPQHF.

The V gene is TRBV2, the J gene TRBJ2-3; 8 bases are shared with TRBD2. V lost 4 bases to trimming and J lost 2 bases; unmatched junction nucleotides: 11. Germline assignment: CDR1 SNHLY and CDR2 FYNNEI. This CDR3 comprises 17 residues. The CDR3 loop reads CASSALGGREVTDTQYF. The DNA of the CDR3 is TGTGCCAGCAGTGCCCTTGGAGGGCGGGAGGTCACAGATACGCAGTATTTT.

The V call is TRBV23-1, the J call TRBJ1-2; D is unclear. TRBV23-1 is sorted into the ORF group, with uncertain function. V lost 4 bases and J 9 bases, leaving 6 bases between the germline ends. The CDR3 sequence is 10 residues long. CDR3: CASSPPCYTF. In DNA, the CDR3 is TGCGCCAGCAGTCCCCCGTGCTACACCTTC.

The chain employs TRBV5-1 and TRBJ2-1; D not resolved. With 0 bases removed from V and 8 bases from J, the gap between germline ends came to 9 bases. The CDR3 contains 13 residues. Germline V CDR1 and CDR2: SGHRS, YFSETQ. CDR3 bases: TGCGCCAGCAGCTTGGATGGCCGCCATGAGCAGTTCTTC. Amino acid sequence: CASSLDGRHEQFF. Full variable domain (rest looked up from reference TRBV5-1 and TRBJ2-1): KAGVTQTPRYLIKTRGQQVTLSCSPISGHRSVSWYQQTPGQGLQFLFEYFSETQRNKGNFPGRFSGRQFSNSRSEMNVSTLELGDSALYLCASSLDGRHEQFFGPGTRLTVL.

This clone came up a few times. The V call is TRBV2, the J call TRBJ2-7; 7 bases align to TRBD1. Germline V gene sequence: CDR1 SNHLY, CDR2 FYNNEI. This CDR3 is 11 amino acids long. V lost 2 bases, J lost 11 bases, and 3 bases stayed unmatched. The CDR3 nucleotides are TGTGCCAGCAGTGAAACAGGGGAAAAGTACTTC. Its protein is CASSETGEKYF.

This clone was observed once. The chain links TRBV28 to TRBJ2-6; D not resolved. This CDR3 has 15 amino acids. The germline V and J ends were trimmed by 7 bases and 0 bases, with 10 bases remaining between them. Looked up from germline, CDR1 is MDHEN and CDR2 is SYDVKM. This chain's CDR3 is CASTLSRSGANVLTF. CDR3 sequence (DNA): TGTGCCAGCACCCTATCCCGCTCTGGGGCCAACGTCCTGACTTTC. Full variable domain (rest looked up from reference TRBV28 and TRBJ2-6): DVKVTQSSRYLVKRTGEKVFLECVQDMDHENMFWYRQDPGLGLRLIYFSYDVKMKEKGDIPEGYSVSREKKERFSLILESASTNQTSMYLCASTLSRSGANVLTFGAGSRLTVL.

The chain has TRBV7-9 and TRBJ2-3, with D tentatively TRBD1 (6 bases). Per germline, CDR1 SEHNR and CDR2 FQNEAQ (reference sequence). The V end was cut by 5 bases, the J end by 5 bases, with 20 bases between. This CDR3 comprises 16 residues. CDR3 region: CASSRGGGNRQDTQYF. The DNA of the CDR3 is TGTGCCAGCAGCCGAGGGGGTGGGAATCGTCAAGATACGCAGTATTTT.

The rearrangement joins TRBV11-3 to TRBJ2-1; TRBD2 might be the D (6 bases). CDR3 length equals 14 residues. The germline V gene encodes CDR1 SGHNT and CDR2 YENEEA. V lost 1 base, J lost 9 bases, and 13 bases lay in between. As DNA, the CDR3 is TGTGCCAGCAGCTTAGCCCGGGCGGGAACTGAGCAGTTCTTC. Residues: CASSLARAGTEQFF.

The V and J genes are TRBV30 and TRBJ1-5, with D possibly being TRBD1 (6 bases). Per the germline V gene, CDR1 is GTSNPN and CDR2 is SVGIG (reference sequence). V lost 2 bases and J 0 bases, leaving 11 bases between the germline ends. This CDR3 contains 15 residues. The CDR3 bases are TGTGCCTGGAGTTCCGGGACATATAGCAATCAGCCCCAGCATTTT. Encoded protein: CAWSSGTYSNQPQHF.

This chain uses TRBV2 with TRBJ2-1, with 9 bases matching TRBD2. This CDR3 is 15 amino acids long. Germline CDR1 is SNHLY and CDR2 is FYNNEI. The junction had 10 bases not matched to a gene; V was cut back by 6 bases and J by 7 bases. CDR3: CASRGLAGGQNEQFF. CDR3 sequence (DNA): TGTGCCAGCAGGGGCCTGGCGGGGGGGCAAAATGAGCAGTTCTTC. The complete variable domain, with remaining parts taken from reference TRBV2 and TRBJ2-1, reads EPEVTQTPSHQVTQMGQEVILRCVPISNHLYFYWYRQILGQKVEFLVSFYNNEISEKSEIFDDQFSVERPDGSNFTLKIRSTKLEDSAMYFCASRGLAGGQNEQFFGPGTRLTVL.

This chain uses TRBV27 with TRBJ1-1, with TRBD1 matching 9 bases. This CDR3 comprises 15 residues. Germline CDR1 is MNHEY and CDR2 is SMNVEV (reference sequence). V lost 6 bases and J lost 2; bases outside the gene matches: 7. CDR3 DNA: TGTGCCAGCAGGTTAGGGACAGGGTTTAACACTGAAGCTTTCTTT. This encodes CASRLGTGFNTEAFF.

The chain uses TRBV11-3 and TRBJ1-1; D remains ambiguous. The CDR3 has 15 amino acids. Germline V gene data show CDR1 as SGHNT and CDR2 as YENEEA. V lost 2 bases and J 1 base, leaving 11 bases between the germline ends. In nucleotides, the CDR3 is TGTGCCAGCAGCTTAAGGTCGGCGGGGAACACTGAAGCTTTCTTT. Amino acids: CASSLRSAGNTEAFF.

This clone was picked up a small number of times. The chain links TRBV5-1 to TRBJ1-2; 7 positions agree with TRBD1. Germline trimming cut 4 bases from V and 6 bases from J; bases unmatched to any gene: 12. The CDR3 sequence is 15 residues long. The germline CDR1 and CDR2 sequences are SGHRS and YFSETQ. CDR3 sequence: CASSMENLGGNGYTF. CDR3 nucleotide sequence: TGCGCCAGCAGCATGGAAAACCTAGGGGGCAATGGCTACACCTTC.

This clone was seen a single time. The chain carries TRBV18 and TRBJ1-3; D possibly corresponds to TRBD1 (5 bases). The V gene's germline CDR1 is KGHSH and CDR2 LQKENI. CDR3 length: 14 amino acids. V lost 6 bases and J lost 2, with 11 bases in between. CDR3 DNA sequence: TGTGCCAGCTCTCCCGGGGGTACTGGAAACACCATATATTTT. As protein: CASSPGGTGNTIYF. The variable domain in full, completed from reference TRBV18 and TRBJ1-3, reads NAGVMQNPRHLVRRRGQEARLRCSPMKGHSHVYWYRQLPEEGLKFMVYLQKENIIDESGMPKERFSAEFPKEGPSILRIQQVVRGDSAAYFCASSPGGTGNTIYFGEGSWLTVV.

The gene calls are TRBV4-2 and TRBJ2-2; 7 bases line up with TRBD2. The CDR3 contains 16 residues. CDR1 is LGHNA, CDR2 YNFKEQ, per germline. V lost 4 bases to trimming and J lost 0 bases; unmatched junction nucleotides: 5. DNA for the CDR3: TGTGCCAGCAGCCCCGCCAGCGGGGCGAACACCGGGGAGCTGTTTTTT. Its protein product is CASSPASGANTGELFF.

The chain recombines TRBV6-1 with TRBJ1-4, with D possibly being TRBD1 (5 bases). This CDR3 has 14 amino acids. Germline V CDR1 and CDR2: MNHNS, SASEGT. The ends were cut back, 2 bases at V and 5 bases at J, with 9 bases in the middle. Here the CDR3 DNA reads TGTGCCAGCAGTGAAAGGGGCGAAAATGAAAAACTGTTTTTT. Translation gives CASSERGENEKLFF.

The chain uses TRBV29-1 and TRBJ2-2, with 8 nucleotides matching TRBD1. The length of the CDR3 is 13 residues. The germline gives CDR1 SQVTM, CDR2 ANQGSEA. J was trimmed by 1 base and V by 7 bases; bases with no gene match: 2. DNA of the CDR3: TGCAGCGCTGGGACAGGGAACACCGGGGAGCTGTTTTTT. Translated: CSAGTGNTGELFF.

V is TRBV2 and J is TRBJ1-1; tentatively, D is TRBD1 (5 bases). Trimming took off 4 bases at V and 1 base at J, with 7 bases between the two ends. The V gene's germline CDR1 is SNHLY and CDR2 FYNNEI. This CDR3 has 13 residues. The CDR3 spells CASSAGENTEAFF. The CDR3 nucleotides are TGTGCCAGCAGTGCGGGGGAGAACACTGAAGCTTTCTTT.

The V gene is TRBV29-1, the J gene TRBJ1-2; 7 bases align to TRBD1. V gave up 6 bases and J gave up 3 bases; unmatched junction bases: 7. Germline lookup yields CDR1 SQVTM and CDR2 ANQGSEA. This CDR3 contains 13 residues. The CDR3 region is CSVQETGYYGYTF. For the CDR3, the DNA is TGCAGCGTGCAGGAGACAGGGTACTATGGCTACACCTTC.

V usage is TRBV19 and J usage is TRBJ1-4; TRBD1 aligns across 9 bases. This CDR3 comprises 16 residues. The V segment lost 1 base and the J segment 6 bases; nucleotides outside the gene matches: 6. Germline CDR1 LNHDA, CDR2 SQIVND (reference sequence). The DNA of the CDR3 is TGTGCCAGTAGTATAGGAACCGGGACAGGGTATGAAAAACTGTTTTTT. Translating gives CASSIGTGTGYEKLFF.

In its sample, this clone was seen once. The chain employs TRBV25-1 and TRBJ1-1, with D perhaps TRBD1 (5 bases). Germline-derived CDR1 and CDR2 are MGHDK and SYGVNS. V was cut by 6 bases and J by 5 bases, with 16 bases left in between. This CDR3 has 14 residues. The CDR3 sequence: CASSPQGRGTEAFF. In DNA form, the CDR3 reads TGTGCCAGCAGCCCCCAGGGTCGTGGAACTGAAGCTTTCTTT.

This clone was found once. The V gene is TRBV10-3, the J gene TRBJ1-1; 9 bases are shared with TRBD1. The V segment lost 9 bases and the J segment 1 base; nucleotides outside the gene matches: 3. CDR3 length equals 13 residues. Germline CDR1 reads ENHRY; CDR2 reads SYGVKD. The CDR3 DNA is TGTGCCATTACAGGGGGCGCGAACACTGAAGCTTTCTTT. Residues: CAITGGANTEAFF.

This clone was detected a few times. CDR3: CASTLAGRGNSPLHF. CDR3 nucleotides: TGTGCCAGCACCCTGGCCGGCAGGGGGAATTCACCCCTCCACTTT. The V gene is TRBV5-4, the J gene TRBJ1-6, with TRBD1 matching 7 bases. V trimming: 6 bases; J trimming: 7 bases; junction bases outside the gene matches: 10. Germline V gene lookup returns CDR1 SGHNT and CDR2 YYREEE (reference sequence). This CDR3 contains 15 residues.

The V call is TRBV7-3, the J call TRBJ2-5; TRBD2 matches 7 bases. V gave up 5 bases and J gave up 2 bases; unmatched junction bases: 8. Per germline, CDR1 SGHTA and CDR2 FQGTGA. The CDR3 loop spans 15 amino acids. The CDR3 DNA sequence: TGTGCCAGCAGCCCGTTCGGGGGGAATCAAGAGACCCAGTACTTC. It translates to CASSPFGGNQETQYF. Full variable domain (outside the CDR3, taken from reference TRBV7-3 and TRBJ2-5): GAGVSQTPSNKVTEKGKYVELRCDPISGHTALYWYRQSLGQGPEFLIYFQGTGAADDSGLPNDRFFAVRPEGSVSTLKIQRTERGDSAVYLCASSPFGGNQETQYFGPGTRLLVL.

The chain links TRBV5-1 to TRBJ1-1; 7 positions agree with TRBD1. Trimming at V came to 4 bases and at J to 6 bases, leaving 9 bases not matched to a gene. This CDR3 is 14 amino acids long. Germline assignment: CDR1 SGHRS and CDR2 YFSETQ. The DNA of the CDR3 is TGCGCCAGCAGCCTAGAGACAGGGACGTCTGAAGCTTTCTTT. It encodes CASSLETGTSEAFF.

This rearrangement joins TRBV2 to TRBJ1-1; D possibly corresponds to TRBD1 (6 bases). With 4 bases removed from V and 1 base from J, the gap between germline ends came to 7 bases. The CDR3 runs 13 residues. CDR1 and CDR2 from the germline V gene are SNHLY and FYNNEI. The CDR3, as DNA: TGTGCCAGCAGTGGGACAGCGAACACTGAAGCTTTCTTT. This codes for CASSGTANTEAFF.